This is a list of T cell receptor beta chains from one sample in a study of cytomegalovirus exposure and HLA in healthy donors. Produced via immunoSEQ multiplex PCR; TCRdb's table is partial and in-frame only. The repertoire includes roughly 110,000 clones, roughly four fifths of them detected once, and roughly 1.5% sits in the top ten. The specimen was PBMCs. These TCRs come from a man between 45 and 60 years old in good health and CMV-seronegative. CDR3s include the opening cysteine and the closing phenylalanine or tryptophan. The D gene is left open where the match is weak.

j_gene,v_gene,d_gene,CDR3aa
TRBJ1-1,TRBV27,.,CASTTGGSEAFF
TRBJ2-1,TRBV19,.,CASSIGSGLGYNEQFF
TRBJ1-2,TRBV7-9,TRBD1,CASSLAQGAGYGYTF
TRBJ2-3,TRBV4-2,TRBD2,CASSQDWRGGTDTQYF
TRBJ1-4,TRBV28,TRBD1,CASSFVGTGGSRELFF
TRBJ1-1,TRBV15,.,CATSRTGSNTEAFF
TRBJ1-2,TRBV7-9,.,CASSLVGRYGYTF
TRBJ1-4,TRBV5-1,.,CASSFAGAYEKLFF
TRBJ1-2,TRBV5-6,TRBD1,CASSFVRTGNYGYTF
TRBJ1-3,TRBV6-5,TRBD1,CASRRQGLSGNTIYF
TRBJ2-3,TRBV18,.,CASSPSQDRSTDTQYF
TRBJ2-3,TRBV7-9,.,CASSLYGGGKDTQYF
TRBJ1-2,TRBV11-2,TRBD1,CASSSIRGHYGYTF
TRBJ1-1,TRBV7-9,.,CASSSMTGFNTEAFF
TRBJ1-1,TRBV5-4,.,CASSPTSGFVVAFF
TRBJ1-5,TRBV28,.,CASSPHTGNQPQHF
TRBJ2-1,TRBV15,.,CATSRDGAGSYNEQFF
TRBJ1-2,TRBV7-2,TRBD1,CASSSQGTGVGGYTF
TRBJ2-3,TRBV25-1,TRBD1,CASSPLTGTEYF
TRBJ1-2,TRBV10-1,.,CASSAGLQWDGYTF
TRBJ1-1,TRBV5-1,.,CASSLGGRVTEAFF
TRBJ1-1,TRBV4-2,.,CASSQEISRGTEAFF
TRBJ1-1,TRBV19,TRBD1,CASSSYGQGAAEAFF
TRBJ2-3,TRBV6-5,TRBD2,CASGRGGEKDTQYF
TRBJ1-6,TRBV7-9,TRBD1,CASSYRTGRESPLHF
TRBJ2-5,TRBV5-4,TRBD2,CASSLSGGTMGTQYF
TRBJ1-1,TRBV11-2,.,CASSLYRRAADPEAFF
TRBJ2-3,TRBV4-3,.,CASSQTVSVRGTQYF
TRBJ1-1,TRBV5-1,.,CASSLGPGNTEAFF
TRBJ1-5,TRBV6-1,.,CASSETTNQPQHF
TRBJ2-7,TRBV9,TRBD1,CASSPSTGSSYEQYF
TRBJ1-2,TRBV28,.,CASNLGGRPGYGYTF
TRBJ2-3,TRBV19,.,CASSGSGSTDTQYF
TRBJ1-1,TRBV4-3,.,CASSQSRVSTEAFF
TRBJ1-2,TRBV30,.,CAWRRESWSGYTF
TRBJ2-1,TRBV6-1,.,CAAALERGNEQFF
TRBJ2-1,TRBV7-2,TRBD1,CASSSVTGAANEQFF
TRBJ1-2,TRBV5-8,TRBD1,CASTTGAGAYGYTF
TRBJ1-6,TRBV5-1,TRBD1,CASSLGGQGLDSPLHF
TRBJ2-5,TRBV7-7,.,CASSSVLGETQYF
TRBJ1-5,TRBV19,.,CASSIQRDQPQHF
TRBJ2-3,TRBV5-5,.,CASSLEGAFRPDTQYF